This T cell receptor (beta chain) was captured in a study of identifying expanded T cells in peripheral blood. The germline V and J ends were trimmed by 6 bases and 2 bases, with 20 bases remaining between them. Germline V gene sequence: CDR1 MDHEN, CDR2 SYDVKM. The CDR3 consists of 16 residues. Collection occurred without any documented infections or immune events in donors. Method: immunoSEQ multiplex PCR; TCRdb's copy keeps in-frame clones and lacks some. The sample contains approximately 130,000 clones, roughly 84% of which appear only once. This TCR was recovered from a person between 18 and 70 years old in good health. The material sequenced was blood. The chain combines TRBV28 with TRBJ2-7; D gene uncertain. The CDR3 sequence is CASSLGDSTITYEQYF. For the CDR3, the DNA is TGTGCCAGCAGCCTCGGAGACTCCACGATAACCTACGAGCAGTACTTC.